Listed below are T cell receptor beta chains from one sample, sequenced in a study of blood T cell repertoires in COVID-19. TCRdb's table, derived via immunoSEQ multiplex PCR, lists solely in-frame clones and lacks some. The sample holds about 120,000 clones; around 87% are singletons and the top ten take around a quarter. The specimen sequenced was peripheral blood. Every receptor here comes from a man in his sixties or seventies with active or convalescent COVID-19. The CDR3 runs from the conserved cysteine through the conserved F or W. Fields, in order: CDR3 length, D gene, V gene, clone size, J gene, CDR3 DNA, CDR3 protein. A D gene is named only where the DNA matches it firmly. Part of the rows lack a size; the others show once, few, many or a class for expanded clones.

13	.	TRBV27	.	TRBJ1-2	TGTGCCAGCAACAGGTACGCTAACTATGGCTACACCTTC	CASNRYANYGYTF
14	.	TRBV28	.	TRBJ1-2	TGTGCCAGCAGCCAGGGCCTCAATAACTATGGCTACACCTTC	CASSQGLNNYGYTF
14	.	TRBV7-9	.	TRBJ2-5	TGTGCCAGCAGCTCGTTAGAAGCGGGAGAGACCCAGTACTTC	CASSSLEAGETQYF
13	TRBD1	TRBV9	.	TRBJ1-6	TGTGCCAGCAGCGTAGAACAGGGGTCACCCCTCCACTTT	CASSVEQGSPLHF
18	TRBD1	TRBV19	.	TRBJ1-4	TGTGCCAGTAGTATAGAAGGGACAGGGGTCCTTGGTAATGAAAAACTGTTTTTT	CASSIEGTGVLGNEKLFF
15	.	TRBV5-1	.	TRBJ1-6	TGCGCCAGCAGCTTGGGCGGCTCCTATAATTCACCCCTCCACTTT	CASSLGGSYNSPLHF
15	TRBD1	TRBV28	.	TRBJ2-3	TGTGCCAGCAGGGACCGGGGACAGGGTCCAGATACGCAGTATTTT	CASRDRGQGPDTQYF
16	TRBD1	TRBV11-2	.	TRBJ1-1	TGTGCCAGCAGCTTATGGGGCGGACAGGTTAACACTGAAGCTTTCTTT	CASSLWGGQVNTEAFF
13	.	TRBV7-8	once	TRBJ1-5	TGTGCCAGCAGCCTGGGCCCCGCCCAGCCCCAGCATTTT	CASSLGPAQPQHF
16	TRBD1	TRBV10-3	few	TRBJ2-2	TGTGCCATCAGCGTTGGACAGGGAGGAAACACCGGGGAGCTGTTTTTT	CAISVGQGGNTGELFF
12	.	TRBV20-1	once	TRBJ2-5	TGCAGTGCTAGTGGCAGGCAAGAGACCCAGTACTTC	CSASGRQETQYF
16	TRBD1	TRBV5-1	few	TRBJ1-3	TGCGCCAGCAGCTTGTTGGGACAGGGCTCTGGAAACACCATATATTTT	CASSLLGQGSGNTIYF
17	.	TRBV7-2	once	TRBJ2-7	TGTGCCAGCAGCTTAGACGGCAGACTTCCCCGCTCCTACGAGCAGTACTTC	CASSLDGRLPRSYEQYF
13	.	TRBV6-5	.	TRBJ2-7	TGTGCCAGCAGTTATTCACAGGGCGTCGAGCAGTACTTC	CASSYSQGVEQYF
14	.	TRBV19	.	TRBJ2-5	TGTGCCAGTAGTCCTCAGGGGACACAAGAGACCCAGTACTTC	CASSPQGTQETQYF
16	.	TRBV5-1	.	TRBJ2-1	TGCGCCAGCAGCTTGAATACGGGGATCTCCTACAATGAGCAGTTCTTC	CASSLNTGISYNEQFF
12	TRBD2	TRBV30	.	TRBJ2-7	TGTGCCTGGAGCGCGACTAGCGACGAGCAGTACTTC	CAWSATSDEQYF
11	.	TRBV19	.	TRBJ1-1	TGTGCCAGTTTGGGGAGGACTGAAGCTTTCTTT	CASLGRTEAFF
13	.	TRBV19	.	TRBJ2-1	TGTGCCAGTAGTACGAGGACCTACAATGAGCAGTTCTTC	CASSTRTYNEQFF
13	.	TRBV10-3	.	TRBJ1-1	TGTGCCATCTCCCAGGGGTACGGAACTGAAGCTTTCTTT	CAISQGYGTEAFF
15	TRBD1	TRBV27	.	TRBJ1-2	TGTGCCAGCAGCCAGACAGGGGGAGGGAACTATGGCTACACCTTC	CASSQTGGGNYGYTF
15	.	TRBV6-1	.	TRBJ1-5	TGTGCCAGCAGTGAATGGTACAGGGACCATCAGCCCCAGCATTTT	CASSEWYRDHQPQHF
13	.	TRBV28	.	TRBJ1-1	TGTGCCAGCAGCCTGAGCTTCAACACTGAAGCTTTCTTT	CASSLSFNTEAFF
16	.	TRBV5-1	.	TRBJ2-1	TGCGCCAGCACCCCCGGGAGTTCGGGCTCCTACAATGAGCAGTTCTTC	CASTPGSSGSYNEQFF
14	TRBD1	TRBV19	.	TRBJ2-7	TGTGCCAGTAGCAAGGACAGGGGGCTCTACGAGCAGTACTTC	CASSKDRGLYEQYF
15	.	TRBV6-6	once	TRBJ2-2	TGTGCCAGCATTAGACAGGAAGGTGGTGCCGGGGAGCTGTTTTTT	CASIRQEGGAGELFF
15	.	TRBV28	.	TRBJ1-5	TGTGCCAGCAGTCCATCAGGGCCTAGCAATCAGCCCCAGCATTTT	CASSPSGPSNQPQHF
14	TRBD1	TRBV3-1/TRBV3-2	.	TRBJ2-7	TGTGCCAGCAGCCAAGGACAGGGGGTATACGAGCAGTACTTC	CASSQGQGVYEQYF
15	.	TRBV19	.	TRBJ2-5	TGTGCCAGTAGTATAGATTTCGGGGAATCGGAGACCCAGTACTTC	CASSIDFGESETQYF
16	TRBD1	TRBV24-1	.	TRBJ2-2	TGTGCCACCAGTGACTGGACAGGGATGGGCACCGGGGAGCTGTTTTTT	CATSDWTGMGTGELFF
18	TRBD2	TRBV13	.	TRBJ2-7	TGTGCCAGCAGCTTAATGCGGACTAGCGGGAGGGCGGTCGACGAGCAGTACTTC	CASSLMRTSGRAVDEQYF
18	TRBD2	TRBV18	.	TRBJ2-1	TGTGCCAGCACAACATCGAAGACTAGCGGGAGTACGTACAATGAGCAGTTCTTC	CASTTSKTSGSTYNEQFF
16	.	TRBV9	.	TRBJ2-1	TGTGCCAGCAGCGTAGGGACTACACGCACATACAATGAGCAGTTCTTC	CASSVGTTRTYNEQFF
16	.	TRBV28	.	TRBJ2-7	TGTGCCAGCAGTCATTCGGGGTCCCTGGCGGACTACGAGCAGTACTTC	CASSHSGSLADYEQYF
16	TRBD2	TRBV18	.	TRBJ2-2	TGTGCCAGCTCACAGACTAGCGTGGCGAACACCGGGGAGCTGTTTTTT	CASSQTSVANTGELFF
15	.	TRBV10-3	.	TRBJ1-5	TGTGCCATCAGTGAGGGGTACGTCAACACAGTTCCTGAGCATTTT	CAISEGYVNTVPEHF